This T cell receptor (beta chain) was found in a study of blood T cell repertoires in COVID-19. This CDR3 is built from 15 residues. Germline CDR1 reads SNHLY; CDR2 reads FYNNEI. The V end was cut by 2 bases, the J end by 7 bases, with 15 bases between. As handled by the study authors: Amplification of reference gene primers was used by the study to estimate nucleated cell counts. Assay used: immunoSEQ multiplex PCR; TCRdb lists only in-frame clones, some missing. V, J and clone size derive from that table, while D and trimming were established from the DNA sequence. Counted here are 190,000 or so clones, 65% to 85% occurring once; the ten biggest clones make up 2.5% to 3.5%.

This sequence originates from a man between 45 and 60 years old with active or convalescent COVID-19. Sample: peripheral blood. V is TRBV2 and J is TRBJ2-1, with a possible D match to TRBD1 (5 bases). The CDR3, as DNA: TGTGCCAGCAGTGAAAGGGGTCTAGGAGCGAATGAGCAGTTCTTC. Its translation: CASSERGLGANEQFF.